The 31 T cell receptor beta chains reported below all come from one sample, sequenced in a study of T cells expressing NK-cell markers. TCRdb re-called the 5' RACE reads and catalogs CDR3 proteins one per entry, DNA excluded. Recorded here are 350,000 to 450,000 distinct CDR3 sequences; the top ten clones represent about 5.2%. Material: blood T cells: a sorted CD56 or NKG2C T cell subset, CD4+ or CD8+ T cells, or bulk PBMC T cells (not recorded which). All receptors derive from a man between 18 and 69 years old in good health.

The chain links TRBV4-2 to TRBJ2-2. Germline V lookup: CDR1 LGHNA, CDR2 YNFKEQ. This CDR3 region has 15 residues. CDR3 residues: CASSQLRQGTGELFF.

V usage is TRBV2 and J usage is TRBJ1-2; the TRBD1 assignment by TCRdb is unverifiable without DNA. Germline assignment: CDR1 SNHLY and CDR2 FYNNEI. The CDR3 is 15 residues long. CDR3 region: CASRAGQTNLQNYTF.

V and J are TRBV28 and TRBJ2-7; the D call of TRBD1 rests on TCRdb alone, since no DNA is present to check it. From germline, CDR1 is MDHEN and CDR2 SYDVKM. This CDR3 region has 16 residues. This CDR3 is CASSLVSGRGPYEQYF.

This sequence joins TRBV11-1 and TRBJ2-5; TCRdb picks TRBD2, but there is no DNA to check that call. Germline loops: CDR1 SGHAT, CDR2 FQDESV (reference sequence). The CDR3 spans 18 residues. CDR3 loop: CASSLVRIAGGPTETQYF.

The chain employs TRBV19 and TRBJ1-1; TCRdb outputs TRBD1, but without DNA this stays unchecked. The germline V gene has CDR1 LNHDA and CDR2 SQIVND (reference sequence). The CDR3 consists of 17 residues. CDR3 residues: CASSIPGIQGPSVKAFF.

The V call is TRBV24-1, the J call TRBJ2-1; with no DNA, the TCRdb D assignment of TRBD1 cannot be verified. Germline CDR1 reads KGHDR; CDR2 reads SFDVKD. This CDR3 is built from 18 residues. Here the CDR3 reads CATSDPVGGGGVYNEQFF.

V usage is TRBV20-1 and J usage is TRBJ2-7; TCRdb calls TRBD1, which cannot be checked without DNA. In germline, CDR1 is DFQATT, CDR2 SNEGSKA (reference sequence). The CDR3 runs 16 residues. The CDR3 sequence: CSARPGDRGLLGEQYF.

The chain carries TRBV11-2 and TRBJ2-3; TCRdb gives TRBD2 as the D gene, but with no DNA this cannot be confirmed. The length of the CDR3 is 16 residues. In germline, CDR1 is SGHAT, CDR2 FQNNGV. This chain's CDR3 is CASSLVGGGATDTQYF.

This chain connects TRBV29-1 to TRBJ2-3; TCRdb's assignment of TRBD1 cannot be checked, as there is no DNA. Germline assignment: CDR1 SQVTM and CDR2 ANQGSEA. The CDR3 consists of 13 residues. CDR3 loop: CTASVGVTDTQYF.

The chain has TRBV6-2 or TRBV6-3 and TRBJ2-1; TCRdb's D gene call, TRBD1, goes unchecked for lack of DNA. Germline V CDR1 and CDR2: MNHEY, SVGEGT. The CDR3 loop spans 16 amino acids. The CDR3 loop reads CASSYSETEAPNEQFF.

V is TRBV6-6 and J is TRBJ2-3. The CDR3 length is 13 residues. Germline-derived CDR1 and CDR2 are MNHNY and SVGAGI (reference sequence). Here the CDR3 reads CASSYSTFNTQYF.

The V gene is TRBV5-4, the J gene TRBJ2-1; absent DNA, TCRdb's TRBD2 call cannot be checked. Germline V gene sequence: CDR1 SGHNT, CDR2 YYREEE (reference sequence). This CDR3 has 17 amino acids. CDR3 loop: CASSRTSGGLQMNEQFF.

This chain joins TRBV24-1 and TRBJ2-3; with no DNA, the TCRdb D assignment of TRBD2 cannot be verified. Germline V gene sequence: CDR1 KGHDR, CDR2 SFDVKD. The CDR3 runs to 18 residues. The CDR3 here is CATSDAPGLLSSTDTQYF.

The chain has TRBV6-5 and TRBJ2-5; no DNA is available, so the TRBD2 call from TCRdb remains unchecked. The germline V gene encodes CDR1 MNHEY and CDR2 SVGAGI. This CDR3 is 18 amino acids long. The CDR3 reads CASSYLHASGGAGETQYF.

The V call is TRBV4-2, the J call TRBJ1-4. The CDR3 has 19 amino acids. CDR1 is LGHNA and CDR2 is YNFKEQ in the germline V gene. CDR3 protein: CASSQDVGRRPSTNEKLFF.

This chain links TRBV11-2 with TRBJ2-5; absent DNA, TCRdb's TRBD2 call cannot be checked. Germline loops: CDR1 SGHAT, CDR2 FQNNGV. This CDR3 is 16 amino acids long. CDR3 amino acids: CASSLRPLLGRETQYF.

This chain joins TRBV3-1 and TRBJ2-3. Germline CDR1 LGHDT, CDR2 YNNKEL (reference sequence). CDR3 size: 15 residues. CDR3 region: CASSLHTIGTDTQYF.

V usage is TRBV15 and J usage is TRBJ1-5. The CDR3 covers 12 residues. Germline V lookup: CDR1 LNHNV, CDR2 YYDKDF (reference sequence). This CDR3 is CATSRDVQPQHF.

The gene calls are TRBV20-1 and TRBJ1-4. The CDR3 sequence is 12 residues long. Germline lookup yields CDR1 DFQATT and CDR2 SNEGSKA (reference sequence). The CDR3 here is CSARDLRTRLFF.

V usage is TRBV28 and J usage is TRBJ2-1; TCRdb gives TRBD2 as the D gene, but with no DNA this cannot be confirmed. The CDR3 loop spans 15 amino acids. Germline CDR1 is MDHEN and CDR2 is SYDVKM. CDR3 residues: CASSSTSGGYNEQFF.

The J gene is TRBJ1-2, the V gene TRBV6-1; TCRdb's assignment of TRBD1 cannot be checked, as there is no DNA. The CDR3 extends over 17 amino acids. Germline assignment: CDR1 MNHNS and CDR2 SASEGT. The CDR3 reads CASSERTSWGQNYGYTF.

CDR3 region: CASSTGRVTEAFF. The chain uses TRBV5-1 and TRBJ1-1; lacking DNA, the TRBD1 call made by TCRdb goes unchecked. The CDR3 is made up of 13 amino acids. Looked up from germline, CDR1 is SGHRS and CDR2 is YFSETQ.

V usage is TRBV14 and J usage is TRBJ1-3. Per germline, CDR1 SGHDN and CDR2 FVKESK. CDR3 length: 18 residues. CDR3 region: CASSTLRDGLLGGNTIYF. The full variable domain, in which reference TRBV14 and TRBJ1-3 provide the parts outside the CDR3, is EAGVTQFPSHSVIEKGQTVTLRCDPISGHDNLYWYRRVMGKEIKFLLHFVKESKQDESGMPNNRFLAERTGGTYSTLKVQPAELEDSGVYFCASSTLRDGLLGGNTIYFGEGSWLTVV.

V gene TRBV25-1 combines with J gene TRBJ2-1; the D gene TCRdb calls, TRBD2, cannot be checked with no DNA. The V gene's germline CDR1 is MGHDK and CDR2 SYGVNS. The CDR3 is 15 amino acids. Here the CDR3 reads CASSVGTSGLNEQFF.

The CDR3 region is CASSVGTGWTGELFF. V gene TRBV5-1 combines with J gene TRBJ2-2; TCRdb outputs TRBD1, but without DNA this stays unchecked. Germline V lookup: CDR1 SGHRS, CDR2 YFSETQ. The CDR3 length is 15 residues. The complete variable domain, with remaining parts taken from reference TRBV5-1 and TRBJ2-2, reads KAGVTQTPRYLIKTRGQQVTLSCSPISGHRSVSWYQQTPGQGLQFLFEYFSETQRNKGNFPGRFSGRQFSNSRSEMNVSTLELGDSALYLCASSVGTGWTGELFFGEGSRLTVL.

The rearrangement links TRBV5-6 to TRBJ2-6. The CDR3 has 15 residues. Germline V gives CDR1 SGHDT, CDR2 YYEEEE. The CDR3 protein is CASSLFGAGANVLTF.

The chain combines TRBV9 with TRBJ2-5; TCRdb picks TRBD2, but there is no DNA to check that call. The CDR3 runs 16 residues. From germline, CDR1 is SGDLS and CDR2 YYNGEE. CDR3 sequence reads: CASSVDVGLAGETQYF.

This chain links TRBV28 with TRBJ2-7; absent DNA, TCRdb's TRBD1 call cannot be checked. There are 13 residues in the CDR3. CDR1 is MDHEN, CDR2 SYDVKM, per germline. CDR3 amino acids: CASSLSNRYEQYF. The whole variable domain, remainder taken from reference TRBV28 and TRBJ2-7, is DVKVTQSSRYLVKRTGEKVFLECVQDMDHENMFWYRQDPGLGLRLIYFSYDVKMKEKGDIPEGYSVSREKKERFSLILESASTNQTSMYLCASSLSNRYEQYFGPGTRLTVT.

This sequence joins TRBV7-2 and TRBJ2-1; checking the TCRdb D call of TRBD2 is not possible without DNA. The CDR3 extends over 16 amino acids. Germline V gene sequence: CDR1 SGHTA, CDR2 FQGNSA. This chain's CDR3 is CASSLAGTSSYNEQFF.

The chain has TRBV9 and TRBJ1-2. CDR1 and CDR2 from the germline V gene are SGDLS and YYNGEE. CDR3 length: 16 residues. The CDR3 here is CASSGEVGTAFYGYTF.

This rearrangement joins TRBV29-1 to TRBJ2-1; as DNA is missing, the TRBD1 call by TCRdb cannot be tested. Germline CDR1 and CDR2: SQVTM and ANQGSEA. CDR3 size: 14 residues. The CDR3 sequence: CSVDMAGVGGEQFF.